Following are 17 T cell receptor beta chains from one sample sequenced in a study of T-cell reconstitution after alpha-beta-depleted transplantation in children. For TCRbeta, the library was prepared with unique molecular identifiers. Each CDR3 protein gets one entry after TCRdb re-called the PCR reads with MiXCR. The repertoire holds roughly 300,000 distinct CDR3 sequences, with 10% as singletons. The sample consisted of PBMCs from the stem cell graft donor, taken from the stem cell graft. These receptors came from a human donor who donated a stem cell graft to a child with acute lymphoblastic leukemia.

This clonotype has more than one count but fewer than ten. The CDR3 nucleotides are TGCGCCAGCAGCTTTCACCCCAGGGGAGACCAGTACTTC. This encodes CASSFHPRGDQYF. V and J are TRBV5-1 and TRBJ2-5, with a weak D call TRBD1 (6 bases). The germline gives CDR1 SGHRS, CDR2 YFSETQ. With 2 bases removed from V and 10 bases from J, the gap between germline ends came to 15 bases. The length of the CDR3 is 13 residues.

The genes are TRBV12-3 or TRBV12-4 and TRBJ2-2, with D possibly matching TRBD1 (6 bases). The CDR3 sequence is 13 residues long. V was cut by 7 bases and J by 3 bases, with 9 bases left in between. The CDR3 nucleotides read TGTGCCAGCACTAACAGGGACACCGGGGAGCTGTTTTTT. Amino acids: CASTNRDTGELFF.

This clonotype appeared many times. This chain uses TRBV5-1 with TRBJ2-2; unclear D gene. V lost 4 bases and J lost 5, with 18 bases in between. Per the germline V gene, CDR1 is SGHRS and CDR2 is YFSETQ. The CDR3 contains 16 residues. The CDR3 DNA reads as TGCGCCAGCAGCATCAGGACGAGTAGGGCTACCGGGGAGCTGTTTTTT. This gives the protein CASSIRTSRATGELFF.

As regards this clonotype: This may be a read error, as it is one base from a much larger clone. The chain is built from TRBV20-1 and TRBJ2-7, with D possibly matching TRBD1 (8 bases). Germline CDR1 and CDR2: DFQATT and SNEGSKA (reference sequence). This CDR3 has 13 amino acids. This chain's CDR3 is CCAAQGGMIEQYF. CDR3 in DNA: TGCTGTGCTGCACAGGGGGGGATGATCGAGCAGTACTTC.

The rearrangement links TRBV7-3 to TRBJ2-3; 10 positions agree with TRBD2. Germline trimming cut 1 base from V and 1 base from J; bases unmatched to any gene: 2. CDR1 and CDR2 from the germline V gene are SGHTA and FQGTGA. The CDR3 length is 16 residues. CDR3 in amino acids: CASSLMLAGGTDTQYF. Written as DNA, the CDR3 is TGTGCCAGCAGCTTAATGCTAGCGGGAGGCACAGATACGCAGTATTTT.

This clonotype has only a few counts. The chain links TRBV5-1 to TRBJ2-7, with 8 bases lining up with TRBD1. CDR3 length: 14 amino acids. In germline, CDR1 is SGHRS, CDR2 YFSETQ. Losses at the gene ends were 0 bases for V and 6 bases for J; bases not matched to a gene: 5. CDR3 region: CASSLGTGTSEQYF. For the CDR3, the DNA is TGCGCCAGCAGCTTGGGGACAGGGACCTCCGAGCAGTACTTC.

This clonotype was counted a few times. This chain connects TRBV7-2 to TRBJ2-3; tentatively, D is TRBD2 (6 bases). CDR1 and CDR2 from the germline V gene are SGHTA and FQGNSA. V dropped 5 bases and J dropped 3 bases, with 15 bases sitting between them. The CDR3 totals 15 residues. The CDR3 sequence is CASSPWARETDTQYF. In nucleotides, the CDR3 is TGTGCCAGCAGCCCTTGGGCCCGGGAGACAGATACGCAGTATTTT.

CDR3 DNA: TGTGCCAGCAGCTCTACCACAGGGAACTCTGGGGCCAACGTCCTGACTTTC. Its protein is CASSSTTGNSGANVLTF. V gene TRBV7-3 combines with J gene TRBJ2-6, with D perhaps matching TRBD1 (6 bases). Deletions cut 4 bases from V and 0 bases from J, with 13 bases between. CDR1 and CDR2 (germline): SGHTA, FQGTGA. The CDR3 is 17 amino acids.

The sample holds a few counts of this clonotype. The V call is TRBV5-1, the J call TRBJ2-7; D gene unclear. V shed 1 base and J shed 0 bases, with 11 bases lying between them. Germline CDR1 and CDR2: SGHRS and YFSETQ. This CDR3 is built from 15 residues. CDR3 DNA: TGCGCCAGCAGCTTGATTCCGGTGAGCTCCTACGAGCAGTACTTC. Protein: CASSLIPVSSYEQYF. Full variable domain (rest looked up from reference TRBV5-1 and TRBJ2-7): KAGVTQTPRYLIKTRGQQVTLSCSPISGHRSVSWYQQTPGQGLQFLFEYFSETQRNKGNFPGRFSGRQFSNSRSEMNVSTLELGDSALYLCASSLIPVSSYEQYFGPGTRLTVT.

A few counts support this clonotype. The chain recombines TRBV6-2 or TRBV6-3 with TRBJ2-7, with TRBD2 identical over 9 bases. Germline V gene sequence: CDR1 MNHEY, CDR2 SVGEGT. The V and J ends lost 4 bases and 5 bases, in that order; junction bases with no gene match: 18. This CDR3 is built from 18 residues. CDR3 DNA sequence: TGTGCCAGCAGTTTACCATTAGCGGGAGCCTCTATTGTAGACGAGCAGTACTTC. Translated, it gives CASSLPLAGASIVDEQYF.

The chain combines TRBV28 with TRBJ2-3, with TRBD2 identical over 7 bases. This CDR3 spans 16 amino acids. Germline assignment: CDR1 MDHEN and CDR2 SYDVKM. J was trimmed by 2 bases and V by 8 bases; bases with no gene match: 13. The CDR3 loop reads CASPPGEGRDTDTQYF. DNA of the CDR3: TGTGCCAGCCCTCCTGGGGAGGGGCGGGACACAGATACGCAGTATTTT.

A note on this clonotype: A read error may be the cause here, since a much bigger clone is one base away. The chain uses TRBV12-3 or TRBV12-4 and TRBJ2-7; TRBD2 agrees at 7 bases. The J segment lost 8 bases and the V segment lost 7 bases, leaving 11 bases of the junction unmatched. This CDR3 is built from 13 residues. This CDR3 is CASTRLVGGQQYF. CDR3 bases: TGTGCCAGCACCCGACTAGTGGGAGGGCAGCAGTACTTC.

This clonotype occurred a few times. The chain carries TRBV12-3 or TRBV12-4 and TRBJ1-2, with a tentative D call TRBD1 (6 bases). Trimming took 5 bases from V and 7 from J, leaving 14 bases between them. The CDR3 loop spans 13 amino acids. Here the CDR3 reads CASSQTGHGGYTF. As DNA, the CDR3 is TGTGCCAGCAGTCAGACAGGCCATGGTGGCTACACCTTC.

This clonotype has a count of ten or more. The rearrangement links TRBV9 to TRBJ2-1; 7 bases are shared with TRBD2. With V trimmed by 3 bases and J by 2 bases, 5 bases remained unmatched. The CDR3 contains 15 residues. In germline, CDR1 is SGDLS, CDR2 YYNGEE. CDR3: CASSEVGGTYNEQFF. CDR3 nucleotide sequence: TGTGCCAGCAGCGAGGTGGGAGGGACCTACAATGAGCAGTTCTTC.

This clonotype was found many times. This chain links TRBV5-1 with TRBJ2-2; TRBD1 is a possible D gene (5 bases). V shed 5 bases and J shed 3 bases, with 14 bases lying between them. The germline V gene has CDR1 SGHRS and CDR2 YFSETQ. This CDR3 has 15 residues. The CDR3 DNA reads as TGCGCCAGCAGTTTCGTTCTAGGGGACACCGGGGAGCTGTTTTTT. It encodes CASSFVLGDTGELFF.

This clonotype was counted ten times or more. The chain recombines TRBV7-2 with TRBJ1-3; 7 bases match TRBD1. In germline, CDR1 is SGHTA, CDR2 FQGNSA. V lost 5 bases and J lost 3; bases outside the gene matches: 10. The CDR3 totals 16 residues. CDR3 loop: CASSTGQPRRGNTIYF. The CDR3 region has the DNA TGTGCCAGCAGCACGGGACAGCCCCGACGTGGAAACACCATATATTTT.

This clonotype was counted only a few times. The chain couples TRBV27 to TRBJ1-5, with 8 bases lining up with TRBD1. The CDR3 totals 16 residues. Germline-derived CDR1 and CDR2 are MNHEY and SMNVEV (reference sequence). Losses at the gene ends were 8 bases for V and 2 bases for J; bases not matched to a gene: 11. CDR3 sequence reads: CASAGQAPYGNQPQHF. In DNA, the CDR3 is TGTGCCAGCGCGGGACAGGCGCCTTATGGCAATCAGCCCCAGCATTTT.